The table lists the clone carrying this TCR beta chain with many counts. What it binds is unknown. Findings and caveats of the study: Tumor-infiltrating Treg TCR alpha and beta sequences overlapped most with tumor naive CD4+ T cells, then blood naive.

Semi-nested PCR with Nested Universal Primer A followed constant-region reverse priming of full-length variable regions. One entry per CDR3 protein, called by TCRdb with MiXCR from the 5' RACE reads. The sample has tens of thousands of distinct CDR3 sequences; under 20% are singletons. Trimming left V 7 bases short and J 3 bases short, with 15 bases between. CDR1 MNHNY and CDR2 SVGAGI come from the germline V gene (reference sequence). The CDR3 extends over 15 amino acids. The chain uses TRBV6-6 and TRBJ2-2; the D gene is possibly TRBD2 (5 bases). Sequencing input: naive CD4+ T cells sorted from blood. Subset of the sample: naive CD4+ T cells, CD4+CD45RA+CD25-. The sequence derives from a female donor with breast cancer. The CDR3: CASMETARDTGELFF. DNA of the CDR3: TGTGCCAGCATGGAGACCGCGAGGGACACCGGGGAGCTGTTTTTT.